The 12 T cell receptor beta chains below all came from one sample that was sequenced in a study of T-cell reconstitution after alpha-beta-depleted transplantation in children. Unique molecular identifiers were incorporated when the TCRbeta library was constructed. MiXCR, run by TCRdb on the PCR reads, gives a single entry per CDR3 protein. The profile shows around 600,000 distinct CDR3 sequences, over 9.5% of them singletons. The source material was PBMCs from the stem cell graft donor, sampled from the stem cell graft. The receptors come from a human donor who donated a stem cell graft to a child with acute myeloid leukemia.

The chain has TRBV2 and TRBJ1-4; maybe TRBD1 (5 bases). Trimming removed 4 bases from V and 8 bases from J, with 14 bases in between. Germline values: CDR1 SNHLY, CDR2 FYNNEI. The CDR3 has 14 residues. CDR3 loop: CASSVYNGAEKLFF. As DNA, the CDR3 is TGTGCCAGCAGTGTATATAATGGGGCGGAAAAACTGTTTTTT.

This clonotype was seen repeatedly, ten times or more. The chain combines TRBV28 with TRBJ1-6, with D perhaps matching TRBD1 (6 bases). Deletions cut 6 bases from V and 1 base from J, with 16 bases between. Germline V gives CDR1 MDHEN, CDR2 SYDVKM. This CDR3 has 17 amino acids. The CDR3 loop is CASRPGTRVSYNSPLHF. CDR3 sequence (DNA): TGTGCCAGCAGGCCCGGGACAAGAGTTTCCTATAATTCACCCCTCCACTTT.

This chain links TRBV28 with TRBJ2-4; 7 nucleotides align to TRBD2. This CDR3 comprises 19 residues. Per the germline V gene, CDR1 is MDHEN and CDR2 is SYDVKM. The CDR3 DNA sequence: TGTCGACCGGGTGGCGGGAGCCTTCCCTGCTATCTAGCCAAAAACATTCAGTACTTC. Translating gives CRPGGGSLPCYLAKNIQYF.

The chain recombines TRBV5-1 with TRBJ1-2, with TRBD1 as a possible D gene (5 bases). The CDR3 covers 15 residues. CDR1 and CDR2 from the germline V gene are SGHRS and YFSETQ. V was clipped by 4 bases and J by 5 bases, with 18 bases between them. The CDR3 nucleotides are TGCGCCAGCAGCCCCCAGGGAACCTTGTCGTATGGCTACACCTTC. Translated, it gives CASSPQGTLSYGYTF.

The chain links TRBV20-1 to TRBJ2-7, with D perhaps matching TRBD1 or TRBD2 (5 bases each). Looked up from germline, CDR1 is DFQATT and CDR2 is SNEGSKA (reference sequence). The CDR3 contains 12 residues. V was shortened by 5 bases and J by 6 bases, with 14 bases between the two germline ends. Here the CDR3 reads CSASGTVFEQYF. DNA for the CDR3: TGCAGTGCTTCCGGGACCGTCTTCGAGCAGTACTTC.

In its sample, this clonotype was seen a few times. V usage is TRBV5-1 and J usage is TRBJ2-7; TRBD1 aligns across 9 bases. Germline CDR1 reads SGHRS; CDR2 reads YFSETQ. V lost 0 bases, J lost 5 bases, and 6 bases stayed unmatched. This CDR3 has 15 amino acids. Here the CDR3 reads CASSLGGQGVHEQYF. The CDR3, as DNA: TGCGCCAGCAGCTTGGGGGGACAGGGTGTCCACGAGCAGTACTTC.

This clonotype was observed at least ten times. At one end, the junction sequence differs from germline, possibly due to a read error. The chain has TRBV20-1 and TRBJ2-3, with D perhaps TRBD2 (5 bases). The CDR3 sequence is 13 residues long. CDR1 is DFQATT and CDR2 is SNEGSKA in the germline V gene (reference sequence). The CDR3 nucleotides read TGCAGTGCTCCGAGGCCTAGCATAGATACGCAGTATTTT. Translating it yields CSAPRPSIDTQYF.

In nucleotides, the CDR3 is TGCAGTGCTAGCAGGGGGCCCTACGAGCAGTACTTC. Translating it yields CSASRGPYEQYF. V gene TRBV20-1 combines with J gene TRBJ2-7; 8 bases fit TRBD1. The V and J ends lost 3 bases and 2 bases, in that order; junction bases with no gene match: 0. CDR1 and CDR2 (germline): DFQATT, SNEGSKA (reference sequence). CDR3 length: 12 amino acids.

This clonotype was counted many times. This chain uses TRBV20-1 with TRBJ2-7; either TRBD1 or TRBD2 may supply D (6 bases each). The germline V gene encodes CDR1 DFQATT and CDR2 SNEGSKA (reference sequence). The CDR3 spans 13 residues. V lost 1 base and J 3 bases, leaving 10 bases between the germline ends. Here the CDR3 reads CSARGGGIYEQYF. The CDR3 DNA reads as TGCAGTGCTAGAGGAGGGGGGATCTACGAGCAGTACTTC.

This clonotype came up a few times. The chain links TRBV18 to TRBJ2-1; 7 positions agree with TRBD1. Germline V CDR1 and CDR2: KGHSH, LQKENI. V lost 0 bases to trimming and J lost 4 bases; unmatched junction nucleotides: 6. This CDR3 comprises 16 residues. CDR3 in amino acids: CASSPPNRGGYNEQFF. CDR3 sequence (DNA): TGTGCCAGCTCACCACCGAACAGGGGCGGTTACAATGAGCAGTTCTTC.

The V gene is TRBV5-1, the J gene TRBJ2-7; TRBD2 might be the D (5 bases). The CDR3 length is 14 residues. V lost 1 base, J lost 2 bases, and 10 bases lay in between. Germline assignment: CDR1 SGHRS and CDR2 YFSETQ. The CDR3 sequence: CASSLNGEPYEQYF. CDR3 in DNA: TGCGCCAGCAGCTTGAATGGGGAGCCCTACGAGCAGTACTTC.

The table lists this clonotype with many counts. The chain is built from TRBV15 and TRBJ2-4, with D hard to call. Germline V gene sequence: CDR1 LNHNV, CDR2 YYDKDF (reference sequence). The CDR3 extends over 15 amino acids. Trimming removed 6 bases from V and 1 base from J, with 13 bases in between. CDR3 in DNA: TGTGCCACCAGGGCGTCCCCCTCGGCCAAAAACATTCAGTACTTC. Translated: CATRASPSAKNIQYF.